The 23 T cell receptor beta chains in this list originate from one sample, sequenced in a study of cytomegalovirus exposure and HLA in healthy donors. The PCR used 60 Vbeta and 13 Jbeta primers. Sequencing was performed with immunoSEQ multiplex PCR; in TCRdb, only in-frame clones are kept and a portion is missing. The top ten clones hold over 2.5% of a sample with 150,000 to 200,000 clones, roughly four fifths of them seen once. Specimen: PBMCs. The receptors stem from a female donor in good health and CMV-seronegative.

This clone has only one observation. The J gene is TRBJ2-7, the V gene TRBV2, with D perhaps matching TRBD1 (5 bases). The CDR3 covers 12 residues. Germline V gene data show CDR1 as SNHLY and CDR2 as FYNNEI. The germline V and J ends were trimmed by 7 bases and 5 bases, with 12 bases remaining between them. CDR3 in amino acids: CASTAGLDEQYF. CDR3 DNA: TGTGCCAGCACCGCAGGGTTGGACGAGCAGTACTTC. Complete variable domain (other parts from reference TRBV2 and TRBJ2-7): EPEVTQTPSHQVTQMGQEVILRCVPISNHLYFYWYRQILGQKVEFLVSFYNNEISEKSEIFDDQFSVERPDGSNFTLKIRSTKLEDSAMYFCASTAGLDEQYFGPGTRLTVT.

The V gene is TRBV29-1, the J gene TRBJ1-1, with 7 bases aligning to TRBD1. V lost 7 bases and J lost 6; bases outside the gene matches: 11. This CDR3 has 13 residues. Germline-derived CDR1 and CDR2 are SQVTM and ANQGSEA. CDR3: CSAGRSGGSEAFF. CDR3 DNA: TGCAGCGCCGGAAGGTCAGGGGGATCTGAAGCTTTCTTT.

The rearrangement uses TRBV7-3 and TRBJ2-5, with D uncertain. V lost 2 bases to trimming and J lost 5 bases, with 15 bases between them. The CDR3 covers 15 residues. Per the germline V gene, CDR1 is SGHTA and CDR2 is FQGTGA. The CDR3 nucleotides read TGTGCCAGCAGCTTAGACGGCCAAACGCGGGAGACCCAGTACTTC. Translation gives CASSLDGQTRETQYF.

Only a few counts were recorded for this clone. The chain employs TRBV6-1 and TRBJ1-5; 7 nucleotides line up with TRBD1. Trimming cost V 5 bases and J 7 bases; bases outside gene matches: 11. Germline CDR1 and CDR2: MNHNS and SASEGT. This CDR3 has 15 residues. The CDR3 protein is CASSLRQGLNQPQHF. CDR3 bases: TGTGCCAGCAGTCTCAGACAGGGTCTCAACCAGCCCCAGCATTTT.

The CDR3 nucleotides read TGTGCCAGCCGAGAGGGGGTAATCGAAAAACTGTTTTTT. The encoded protein is CASREGVIEKLFF. The chain recombines TRBV6-6 with TRBJ1-4; tentatively, D is TRBD1 (6 bases). Per germline, CDR1 MNHNY and CDR2 SVGAGI (reference sequence). The CDR3 runs to 13 residues. V shed 8 bases and J shed 8 bases, with 15 bases lying between them.

This rearrangement joins TRBV7-2 to TRBJ2-7, with 10 bases aligning to TRBD2. The germline V gene has CDR1 SGHTA and CDR2 FQGNSA. The CDR3 runs 14 residues. V lost 5 bases, J lost 0 bases, and 1 base stayed unmatched. CDR3 region: CASSRTSGSYEQYF. For the CDR3, the DNA is TGTGCCAGCAGCCGGACTAGCGGCTCCTACGAGCAGTACTTC.

This sequence joins TRBV28 and TRBJ2-3; D gene uncertain. In germline, CDR1 is MDHEN, CDR2 SYDVKM. The V gene lost 6 bases and the J gene lost 0 bases, with 13 bases spanning the gap. The CDR3 runs to 15 residues. For the CDR3, the DNA is TGTGCCAGCAGCCTTCCTGCGGTTAGCACAGATACGCAGTATTTT. This encodes CASSLPAVSTDTQYF.

The V gene is TRBV30, the J gene TRBJ2-1; D is uncertain. Germline assignment: CDR1 GTSNPN and CDR2 SVGIG (reference sequence). The ends were cut back, 2 bases at V and 10 bases at J, with 12 bases in the middle. The CDR3 runs to 12 residues. CDR3 sequence (DNA): TGTGCCTGGAGTTACTTCTCCGGGGAGCAGTTCTTC. As protein: CAWSYFSGEQFF. The full variable domain, with the rest looked up from reference TRBV30 and TRBJ2-1, is SQTIHQWPATLVQPVGSPLSLECTVEGTSNPNLYWYRQAAGRGLQLLFYSVGIGQISSEVPQNLSASRPQDRQFILSSKKLLLSDSGFYLCAWSYFSGEQFFGPGTRLTVL.

The V and J genes are TRBV2 and TRBJ2-3; D might be TRBD1 (6 bases). The CDR3 runs 13 residues. Trimming stripped 8 bases from V and 4 bases from J, with 13 bases between. CDR1 SNHLY and CDR2 FYNNEI come from the germline V gene. The CDR3 sequence is CASDRSLPDTQYF. In DNA, the CDR3 is TGTGCCAGCGACAGGTCCCTACCAGATACGCAGTATTTT.

V gene TRBV11-2 combines with J gene TRBJ1-1; D is possibly TRBD1 (6 bases). The germline V and J ends were trimmed by 4 bases and 0 bases, with 18 bases remaining between them. The CDR3 spans 17 residues. Germline lookup yields CDR1 SGHAT and CDR2 FQNNGV. The CDR3 sequence: CASSSSGGRLMNTEAFF. CDR3 in DNA: TGTGCCAGCAGCTCCTCGGGGGGCAGACTCATGAACACTGAAGCTTTCTTT.

The chain uses TRBV19 and TRBJ2-2; D gene uncertain. V shed 3 bases and J shed 7 bases, with 6 bases lying between them. Germline V gene sequence: CDR1 LNHDA, CDR2 SQIVND (reference sequence). The CDR3 loop spans 12 amino acids. CDR3 sequence (DNA): TGTGCCAGTAGTATCTCCCTCGGGGAGCTGTTTTTT. Encoded protein: CASSISLGELFF.

The rearrangement joins TRBV7-9 to TRBJ2-7, with D tentatively TRBD1 (6 bases). The CDR3 is 14 residues long. Germline V CDR1 and CDR2: SEHNR, FQNEAQ (reference sequence). With 5 bases removed from V and 2 bases from J, the gap between germline ends came to 13 bases. This CDR3 is CASSPRDKTYEQYF. The DNA for the CDR3 is TGTGCCAGCAGCCCCCGGGACAAGACCTACGAGCAGTACTTC.

V is TRBV27 and J is TRBJ2-1; 9 nucleotides line up with TRBD2. J lost 5 bases, V lost 5 bases, and 7 bases had no gene match. CDR1 and CDR2 (germline): MNHEY, SMNVEV (reference sequence). This CDR3 is built from 15 residues. CDR3 protein: CASSTRLAVHNEQFF. CDR3 in DNA: TGTGCCAGCAGTACCCGACTAGCGGTTCACAATGAGCAGTTCTTC.

The chain combines TRBV18 with TRBJ2-7, with 9 nucleotides matching TRBD2. The CDR3 has 17 residues. The V segment lost 3 bases and the J segment 0 bases; nucleotides outside the gene matches: 9. The germline V gene encodes CDR1 KGHSH and CDR2 LQKENI. The DNA for the CDR3 is TGTGCCAGCTCACCTGGGAGGAGCGGGGGGCACTCCTACGAGCAGTACTTC. Translated: CASSPGRSGGHSYEQYF.

The chain has TRBV11-1 and TRBJ1-3; D is unresolved. The CDR3 runs to 15 residues. Per the germline V gene, CDR1 is SGHAT and CDR2 is FQDESV (reference sequence). Trimming pared 4 bases from V and 0 bases from J, leaving 10 bases between. CDR3 sequence: CASSSRLPSGNTIYF. The CDR3 region has the DNA TGTGCCAGCAGCTCCAGGCTACCCTCTGGAAACACCATATATTTT.

The chain is built from TRBV11-3 and TRBJ2-2, with TRBD1 matching over 7 bases. Germline values: CDR1 SGHNT, CDR2 YENEEA. V was clipped by 4 bases and J by 4 bases; unmatched bases: 6. This CDR3 has 15 residues. CDR3 sequence: CASSSTGVGTGELFF. The CDR3 DNA reads as TGTGCCAGCAGCTCAACAGGGGTCGGCACCGGGGAGCTGTTTTTT. Based on the CDR3 plus reference TRBV11-3 and TRBJ2-2, the full variable domain is EAGVVQSPRYKIIEKKQPVAFWCNPISGHNTLYWYLQNLGQGPELLIRYENEEAVDDSQLPKDRFSAERLKGVDSTLKIQPAELGDSAVYLCASSSTGVGTGELFFGEGSRLTVL.

The chain uses TRBV11-2 and TRBJ2-6, with 8 bases matching TRBD1. The trim removed 5 bases at V and 3 bases at J, leaving 9 bases unmatched. Germline CDR1 SGHAT, CDR2 FQNNGV. The CDR3 has 17 residues. The DNA of the CDR3 is TGTGCCAGCAGCACCGGACAGGGTTTCGGTGGGGCCAACGTCCTGACTTTC. Translated: CASSTGQGFGGANVLTF.

The chain employs TRBV5-1 and TRBJ1-2, with D tentatively TRBD1 (5 bases). The length of the CDR3 is 13 residues. Germline V gives CDR1 SGHRS, CDR2 YFSETQ. V shed 5 bases and J shed 7 bases, with 15 bases lying between them. CDR3 nucleotide sequence: TGCGCCAGCAGTGGGGCAGGGATCGGTGGCTACACCTTC. It codes for CASSGAGIGGYTF. The whole variable domain, filled in from reference TRBV5-1 and TRBJ1-2, reads KAGVTQTPRYLIKTRGQQVTLSCSPISGHRSVSWYQQTPGQGLQFLFEYFSETQRNKGNFPGRFSGRQFSNSRSEMNVSTLELGDSALYLCASSGAGIGGYTFGSGTRLTVV.

The chain recombines TRBV4-2 with TRBJ1-3, with D perhaps TRBD1 (6 bases). The length of the CDR3 is 17 residues. V was trimmed by 0 bases and J by 4 bases, leaving 16 bases between them. Germline V gives CDR1 LGHNA, CDR2 YNFKEQ. This chain's CDR3 is CASSQDLPGVAGNTIYF. The CDR3, as DNA: TGTGCCAGCAGCCAAGATCTGCCAGGGGTAGCGGGAAACACCATATATTTT.

The V call is TRBV7-2, the J call TRBJ2-7; 7 bases agree with TRBD2. The CDR3 has 12 residues. Germline V gives CDR1 SGHTA, CDR2 FQGNSA. V lost 5 bases and J lost 3; bases outside the gene matches: 1. CDR3 protein: CASSRTSYEQYF. The CDR3 DNA follows: TGTGCCAGCAGCCGGACTAGCTACGAGCAGTACTTC.

The chain has TRBV6-5 and TRBJ1-3, with 8 bases lining up with TRBD1. Germline CDR1 is MNHEY and CDR2 is SVGAGI. This CDR3 has 12 residues. The J segment lost 4 bases and the V segment lost 11 bases, leaving 4 bases of the junction unmatched. The CDR3: CAARGPGNTIYF. CDR3 nucleotide sequence: TGTGCCGCCAGGGGGCCGGGAAACACCATATATTTT.

V and J are TRBV6-6 and TRBJ1-1; D uncertain. CDR3 length: 12 amino acids. Germline values: CDR1 MNHNY, CDR2 SVGAGI (reference sequence). The germline V and J ends were trimmed by 6 bases and 4 bases, with 9 bases remaining between them. The CDR3 nucleotides are TGTGCCAGCAGGGCAGGCCTCACTGAAGCTTTCTTT. Its protein product is CASRAGLTEAFF.

This rearrangement joins TRBV4-3 to TRBJ2-1, with TRBD1 matching 9 bases. CDR3 length: 15 amino acids. The V segment lost 4 bases and the J segment 7 bases; nucleotides outside the gene matches: 8. Germline CDR1 is LGHNA and CDR2 is YSLEER. CDR3 nucleotides: TGCGCCAGCAGCCCGCGACAGGGGGAAGGGAATGAGCAGTTCTTC. It specifies CASSPRQGEGNEQFF.